One and the same sample provided the 4 T cell receptor beta chains below, sequenced in a study of shared clonotypes between healthy human individuals. Sequencing used immunoSEQ multiplex PCR; TCRdb keeps in-frame clones, though not all of them. There are millions of clones in the sample; 85% to 95% occur only once, and under 0.15% lies in the top ten. The sequencing sample was made of naive CD4+ T cells sorted from blood. Noted subset: CD45RA+ positively selected. These receptors all come from a man between 18 and 29 years old in good health.

The chain uses TRBV9 and TRBJ2-7; maybe TRBD2 (6 bases). The CDR3 consists of 14 residues. Germline V gives CDR1 SGDLS, CDR2 YYNGEE. V gave up 0 bases and J gave up 6 bases, with 13 bases separating them. The CDR3 here is CASSVGGDFFEQYF. CDR3 nucleotide sequence: TGTGCCAGCAGCGTAGGGGGGGATTTTTTCGAGCAGTACTTC.

The V and J genes are TRBV10-3 and TRBJ2-1, with 7 bases identical to TRBD1. The CDR3 has 18 amino acids. V trimming: 1 base; J trimming: 0 bases; junction bases outside the gene matches: 9. Germline CDR1 reads ENHRY; CDR2 reads SYGVKD. The DNA of the CDR3 is TGTGCCATCAGTGAGTTCTCCGGGACAGCGAGCTCCTACAATGAGCAGTTCTTC. This sequence encodes CAISEFSGTASSYNEQFF.

This clone was seen once. The chain links TRBV7-2 to TRBJ2-5; D call uncertain. This CDR3 region has 14 residues. V was pared by 3 bases and J by 4 bases, with 12 bases between. Germline lookup yields CDR1 SGHTA and CDR2 FQGNSA. CDR3 protein: CASSLQTSPETQYF. In nucleotides, the CDR3 is TGTGCCAGCAGCTTGCAGACTTCTCCAGAGACCCAGTACTTC.

This chain joins TRBV7-9 and TRBJ2-2; 12 nucleotides match TRBD1. Trimming cost V 3 bases and J 6 bases; bases outside gene matches: 5. CDR3 length equals 16 residues. From germline, CDR1 is SEHNR and CDR2 FQNEAQ (reference sequence). The CDR3 here is CASSFSGTGGSGELFF. As DNA, the CDR3 is TGTGCCAGCAGCTTTTCCGGGACAGGGGGCTCCGGGGAGCTGTTTTTT.